This T cell receptor beta chain was captured in a study of blood T cell repertoires in COVID-19. As for the study in general: Acute and convalescent COVID-19 samples came from the United States, Italy and Spain. Sources were T cells, B-cell-depleted T cells, or PBMCs; the material itself was cDNA or gDNA.

Method: immunoSEQ multiplex PCR; TCRdb's copy keeps in-frame clones and lacks some. Of over 300,000 clones in the sample, roughly 85% were seen once. The CDR3 loop spans 15 amino acids. V was pared by 3 bases and J by 2 bases, with 14 bases between. The germline gives CDR1 SGHRS, CDR2 YFSETQ. This clone showed up just once. Participant age was roughly 18 to 95 years, and participants resided in fewer than 25 US areas. Recovered status in Cohort 3 required two negative PCRs, clearance, or symptom resolution. The gene calls are TRBV5-1 and TRBJ1-1; the D gene is possibly TRBD1 (6 bases). The source is a woman aged 25 to 45 who had recovered from COVID-19. Sequenced sample: PBMCs or T cells enriched from blood (not recorded which). The CDR3 protein is CASSWGWDTNTEAFF. Written as DNA, the CDR3 is TGCGCCAGCAGCTGGGGGTGGGACACAAACACTGAAGCTTTCTTT.